A single T cell receptor beta chain is shown here with its context. Clones were read by immunoSEQ multiplex PCR, and TCRdb kept only the in-frame ones, dropping some. The sample lists about 480,000 clones, nearly 90% occurring once. This sample was taken from a study of blood T cell repertoires in COVID-19. From germline, CDR1 is KGHDR and CDR2 SFDVKD. The V and J ends lost 4 bases and 5 bases, in that order; junction bases with no gene match: 4. This CDR3 comprises 14 residues. The TCR comes from a woman younger than 35 with acute COVID-19. The sequencing input was PBMCs or T cells enriched from blood (not recorded which). The chain carries TRBV24-1 and TRBJ2-1; 7 bases match TRBD1. The DNA for the CDR3 is TGTGCCACCAGTGACCCCGGGACAGACAATGAGCAGTTCTTC. Translated: CATSDPGTDNEQFF.